The 9 T cell receptor beta chains reported below all come from one sample, sequenced in a study of T cell responses to AZD1222 COVID-19 vaccine. Repertoires were generated with immunoSEQ multiplex PCR, while TCRdb's copy carries only in-frame clones and drops some. The data contain some 170,000 clones, about 89% of them seen just once; the ten biggest clones take up 1.5% to 2%. The source material was peripheral blood, sampled on day 0 of AZD1222 vaccination. These receptors all come from an adult in good health.

The chain recombines TRBV19 with TRBJ2-7; no clear D. Trimming stripped 4 bases from V and 4 bases from J, with 14 bases between. The CDR3 sequence is 14 residues long. Germline V gives CDR1 LNHDA, CDR2 SQIVND (reference sequence). This CDR3 is CASSKLAKLYEQYF. The CDR3 DNA follows: TGTGCCAGTAGTAAGTTGGCTAAACTTTACGAGCAGTACTTC. Full variable domain (missing parts from reference TRBV19 and TRBJ2-7): DGGITQSPKYLFRKEGQNVTLSCEQNLNHDAMYWYRQDPGQGLRLIYYSQIVNDFQKGDIAEGYSVSREKKESFPLTVTSAQKNPTAFYLCASSKLAKLYEQYFGPGTRLTVT.

This CDR3 is CASRTGQSSGNTIYF. CDR3 in DNA: TGTGCCAGCAGGACCGGACAGAGCTCTGGAAACACCATATATTTT. The chain employs TRBV28 and TRBJ1-3, with D perhaps matching TRBD1 (6 bases). CDR3 length: 15 amino acids. V lost 6 bases and J 0 bases, leaving 12 bases between the germline ends. Germline values: CDR1 MDHEN, CDR2 SYDVKM. The complete variable domain, with remaining parts taken from reference TRBV28 and TRBJ1-3, reads DVKVTQSSRYLVKRTGEKVFLECVQDMDHENMFWYRQDPGLGLRLIYFSYDVKMKEKGDIPEGYSVSREKKERFSLILESASTNQTSMYLCASRTGQSSGNTIYFGEGSWLTVV.

The chain's CDR3 is CASSIDPGGLGAGKNIQYF. The CDR3 nucleotides are TGTGCCAGTAGTATCGATCCAGGGGGCTTGGGTGCAGGCAAAAACATTCAGTACTTC. The chain recombines TRBV19 with TRBJ2-4; 8 bases line up with TRBD1. J lost 3 bases, V lost 3 bases, and 16 bases had no gene match. The CDR3 loop spans 19 amino acids. Germline V gene lookup returns CDR1 LNHDA and CDR2 SQIVND (reference sequence).

The J gene is TRBJ2-5, the V gene TRBV25-1, with 8 nucleotides matching TRBD1. Germline V gene data show CDR1 as MGHDK and CDR2 as SYGVNS. The ends lost 3 bases at V and 5 bases at J; junction bases unmatched: 8. This CDR3 has 15 amino acids. The CDR3 is CASSEFTGGRETQYF. CDR3 nucleotides: TGTGCCAGCAGTGAGTTTACAGGGGGTAGGGAGACCCAGTACTTC.

The CDR3 sequence is CASSQVGGAGGTEAFF. CDR3 DNA: TGTGCCAGCAGCCAAGTTGGGGGCGCGGGCGGCACTGAAGCTTTCTTT. The J gene is TRBJ1-1, the V gene TRBV3-1 (or the pseudogene TRBV3-2), with a weak D call TRBD1 (6 bases). CDR3 length equals 16 residues. Germline values: CDR1 LGHDT, CDR2 YNNKEL (reference sequence). V was pared by 1 base and J by 4 bases, with 16 bases between.

This chain uses TRBV14 with TRBJ2-7; 7 nucleotides line up with TRBD2. J was trimmed by 2 bases and V by 5 bases; bases with no gene match: 12. The CDR3 totals 16 residues. Germline lookup yields CDR1 SGHDN and CDR2 FVKESK. The CDR3 region has the DNA TGTGCCAGCAGCAAAGCCCGGGAGGCAGGGACCTACGAGCAGTACTTC. This sequence encodes CASSKAREAGTYEQYF.

This clone was seen only a few times. This chain connects TRBV4-2 to TRBJ2-2, with 7 bases aligning to TRBD1. Per the germline V gene, CDR1 is LGHNA and CDR2 is YNFKEQ. The CDR3 runs 19 residues. Germline trimming cut 0 bases from V and 2 bases from J; bases unmatched to any gene: 12. CDR3 sequence (DNA): TGTGCCAGCAGCCAAGATTTCTCTCAGGGGGTAGGAAACACCGGGGAGCTGTTTTTT. Protein product: CASSQDFSQGVGNTGELFF.

The chain combines TRBV21-1 with TRBJ2-1; the listed D gene, TRBD2, was not tested against the DNA. TRBV21-1 is shown as a pseudogene. This CDR3 region has 17 residues. CDR3: CASSKVRETLSYNEQFF. CDR3 in DNA: TGTGCCAGCAGCAAAGTCCGGGAAACCCTCTCCTACAATGAGCAGTTCTTC.

V and J are TRBV4-1 and TRBJ2-4, with D hard to call. The CDR3 runs 15 residues. The germline V and J ends were trimmed by 4 bases and 1 base, with 11 bases remaining between them. Germline V CDR1 and CDR2: MGHRA, YSYEKL. The CDR3 DNA reads as TGCGCCAGCAGCCCACCGACGCGGGCCAAAAACATTCAGTACTTC. It encodes CASSPPTRAKNIQYF.